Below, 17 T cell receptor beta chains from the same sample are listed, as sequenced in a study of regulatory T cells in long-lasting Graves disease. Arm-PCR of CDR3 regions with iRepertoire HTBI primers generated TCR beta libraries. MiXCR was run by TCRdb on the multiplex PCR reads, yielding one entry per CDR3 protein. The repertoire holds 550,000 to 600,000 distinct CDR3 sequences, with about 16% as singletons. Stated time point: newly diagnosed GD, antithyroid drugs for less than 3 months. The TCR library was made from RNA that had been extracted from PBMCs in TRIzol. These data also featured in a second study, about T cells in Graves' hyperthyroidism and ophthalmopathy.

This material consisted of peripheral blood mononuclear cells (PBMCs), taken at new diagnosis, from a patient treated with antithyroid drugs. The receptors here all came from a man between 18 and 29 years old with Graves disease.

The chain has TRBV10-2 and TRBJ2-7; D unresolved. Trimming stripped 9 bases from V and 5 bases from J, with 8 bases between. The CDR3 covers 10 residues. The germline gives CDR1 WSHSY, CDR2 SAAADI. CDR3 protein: CAREMDEQYF. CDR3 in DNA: TGCGCCAGGGAGATGGACGAGCAGTACTTC.

CDR3 nucleotide sequence: TGTGCCAGCAGTTTTCCCGGGACAGGGGGCGACCAGTACTTC. It encodes CASSFPGTGGDQYF. V usage is TRBV28 and J usage is TRBJ2-3, with 12 nucleotides matching TRBD1. The assigned J gene may be wrong: the sequence end matches TRBJ2-5 better. The length of the CDR3 is 14 residues. Germline V gene sequence: CDR1 MDHEN, CDR2 SYDVKM.

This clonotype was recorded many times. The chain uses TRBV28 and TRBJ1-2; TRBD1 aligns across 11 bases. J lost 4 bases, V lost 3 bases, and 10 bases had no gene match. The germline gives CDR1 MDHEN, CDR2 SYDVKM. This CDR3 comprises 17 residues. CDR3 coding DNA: TGTGCCAGCAGTTTTATGGACAGGGGGCAACGAGTCTATGGCTACACCTTC. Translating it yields CASSFMDRGQRVYGYTF.

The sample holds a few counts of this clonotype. The CDR3 sequence: CASSLARTVYVDEAFF. The CDR3 nucleotides are TGCGCCAGCAGCTTGGCCAGGACAGTTTATGTAGATGAAGCTTTCTTT. J is TRBJ1-1 and V is TRBV5-1; possible D gene TRBD1, 6 bases. Trimming stripped 0 bases from V and 7 bases from J, with 19 bases between. The CDR3 is made up of 16 amino acids. Germline V CDR1 and CDR2: SGHRS, YFSETQ. Supplemented by reference TRBV5-1 and TRBJ1-1, the full variable domain reads KAGVTQTPRYLIKTRGQQVTLSCSPISGHRSVSWYQQTPGQGLQFLFEYFSETQRNKGNFPGRFSGRQFSNSRSEMNVSTLELGDSALYLCASSLARTVYVDEAFFGQGTRLTVV.

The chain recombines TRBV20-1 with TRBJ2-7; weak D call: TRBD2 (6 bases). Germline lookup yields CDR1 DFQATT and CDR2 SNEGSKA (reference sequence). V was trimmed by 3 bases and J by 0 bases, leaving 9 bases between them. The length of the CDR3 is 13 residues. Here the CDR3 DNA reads TGCAGTGCTAGTTCGGGAGACTCCTACGAGCAGTACTTC. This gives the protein CSASSGDSYEQYF.

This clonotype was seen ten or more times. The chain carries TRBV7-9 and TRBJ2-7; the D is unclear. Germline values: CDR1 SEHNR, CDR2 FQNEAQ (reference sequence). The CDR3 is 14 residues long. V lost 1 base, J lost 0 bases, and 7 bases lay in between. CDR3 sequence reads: CASSLGAASYEQYF. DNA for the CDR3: TGTGCCAGCAGCTTAGGGGCAGCCTCCTACGAGCAGTACTTC. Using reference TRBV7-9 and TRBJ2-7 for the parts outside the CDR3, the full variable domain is DTGVSQNPRHKITKRGQNVTFRCDPISEHNRLYWYRQTLGQGPEFLTYFQNEAQLEKSRLLSDRFSAERPKGSFSTLEIQRTEQGDSAMYLCASSLGAASYEQYFGPGTRLTVT.

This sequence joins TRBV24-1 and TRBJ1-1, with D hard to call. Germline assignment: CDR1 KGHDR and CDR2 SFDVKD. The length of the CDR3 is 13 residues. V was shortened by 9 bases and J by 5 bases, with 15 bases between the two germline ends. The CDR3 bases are TGTGCCACCGGCGTCGGGGATTGGACTGAAGCTTTCTTT. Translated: CATGVGDWTEAFF.

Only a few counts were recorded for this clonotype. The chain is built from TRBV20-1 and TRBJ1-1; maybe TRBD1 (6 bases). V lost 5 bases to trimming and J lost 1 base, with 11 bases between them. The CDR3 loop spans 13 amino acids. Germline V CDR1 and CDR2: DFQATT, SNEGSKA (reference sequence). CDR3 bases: TGCAGTGCTGGGAGGGGGGGGAACACTGAAGCTTTCTTT. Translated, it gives CSAGRGGNTEAFF.

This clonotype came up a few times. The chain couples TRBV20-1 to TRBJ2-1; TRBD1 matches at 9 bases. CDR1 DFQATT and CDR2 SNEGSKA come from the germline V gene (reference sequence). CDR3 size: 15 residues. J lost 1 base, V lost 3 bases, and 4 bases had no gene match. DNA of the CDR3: TGCAGTGCTAGGGAGGGGACAGGGTCCTACAATGAGCAGTTCTTC. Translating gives CSAREGTGSYNEQFF.

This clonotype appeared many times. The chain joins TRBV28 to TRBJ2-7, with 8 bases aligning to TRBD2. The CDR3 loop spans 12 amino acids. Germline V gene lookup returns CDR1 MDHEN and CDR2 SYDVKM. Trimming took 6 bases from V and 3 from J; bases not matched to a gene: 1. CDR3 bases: TGTGCCAGCAGGACTAGCGTCTACGAGCAGTACTTC. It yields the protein CASRTSVYEQYF.

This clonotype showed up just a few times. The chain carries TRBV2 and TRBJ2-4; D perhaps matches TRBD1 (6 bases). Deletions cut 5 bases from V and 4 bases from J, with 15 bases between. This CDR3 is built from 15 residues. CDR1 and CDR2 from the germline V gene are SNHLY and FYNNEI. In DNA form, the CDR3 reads TGTGCCAGCAGTAATCTGGGACATGGGAAAAACATTCAGTACTTC. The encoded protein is CASSNLGHGKNIQYF.

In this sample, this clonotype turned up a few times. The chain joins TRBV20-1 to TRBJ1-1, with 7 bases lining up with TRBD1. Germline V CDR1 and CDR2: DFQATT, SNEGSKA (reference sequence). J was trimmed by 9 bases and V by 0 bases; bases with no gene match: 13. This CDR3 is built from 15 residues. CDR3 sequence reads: CSARDGDSSGSQAFF. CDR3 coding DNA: TGCAGTGCTAGAGATGGGGACAGTTCTGGGTCTCAAGCTTTCTTT.

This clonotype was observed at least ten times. The chain's CDR3 is CASNEDLGTQYF. The CDR3 bases are TGTGCCAGCAACGAGGATTTGGGAACCCAGTACTTC. The chain links TRBV2 to TRBJ2-5, with unresolved D. The CDR3 has 12 residues. Germline CDR1 reads SNHLY; CDR2 reads FYNNEI. V was shortened by 7 bases and J by 8 bases, with 14 bases between the two germline ends. Variable domain in full (rest from reference TRBV2 and TRBJ2-5): EPEVTQTPSHQVTQMGQEVILRCVPISNHLYFYWYRQILGQKVEFLVSFYNNEISEKSEIFDDQFSVERPDGSNFTLKIRSTKLEDSAMYFCASNEDLGTQYFGPGTRLLVL.

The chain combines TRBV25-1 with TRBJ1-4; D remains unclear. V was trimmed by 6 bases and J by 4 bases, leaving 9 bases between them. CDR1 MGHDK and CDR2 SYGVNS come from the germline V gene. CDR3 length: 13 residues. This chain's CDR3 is CASRQNYNEKLFF. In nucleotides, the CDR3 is TGTGCCAGCAGGCAGAATTATAATGAAAAACTGTTTTTT.

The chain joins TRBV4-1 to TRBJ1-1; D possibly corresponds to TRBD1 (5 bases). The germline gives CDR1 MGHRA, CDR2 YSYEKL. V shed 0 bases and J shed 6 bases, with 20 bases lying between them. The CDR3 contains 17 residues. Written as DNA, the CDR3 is TGCGCCAGCAGCCAAGATCATAGGACACCGATTGAAGCTGAAGCTTTCTTT. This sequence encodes CASSQDHRTPIEAEAFF.

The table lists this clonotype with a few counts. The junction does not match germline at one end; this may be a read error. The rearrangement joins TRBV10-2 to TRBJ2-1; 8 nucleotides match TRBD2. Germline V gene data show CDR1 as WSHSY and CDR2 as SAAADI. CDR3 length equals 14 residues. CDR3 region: CASRGLGGGNEQLF. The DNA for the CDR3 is TGCGCCAGCAGGGGACTAGGGGGGGGCAATGAGCAGCTCTTC.

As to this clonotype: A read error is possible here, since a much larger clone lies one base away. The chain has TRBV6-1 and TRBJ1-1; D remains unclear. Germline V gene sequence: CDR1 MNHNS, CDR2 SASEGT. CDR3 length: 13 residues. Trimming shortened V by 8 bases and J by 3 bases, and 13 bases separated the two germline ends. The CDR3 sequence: CASRGLMDTEAFF. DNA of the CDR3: TGTGCCAGCCGTGGACTGATGGACACTGAAGCTTTCTTT.